This T cell receptor beta chain was observed in a study of blood T cell repertoires in COVID-19. The wider study: In each case, the material was cDNA or gDNA derived from T cells, B-cell-depleted T cells, or PBMCs.

Followed longitudinally, the Seattle patients had been enrolled during active infection. This clone has a single count. Germline V lookup: CDR1 SGHNT, CDR2 YENEEA. The CDR3 is 16 amino acids. V gave up 4 bases and J gave up 7 bases; unmatched junction bases: 9. In the original processing: Reference gene primer amplification yielded estimated nucleated cell counts. Data came from immunoSEQ multiplex PCR; TCRdb stores just in-frame clones and leaves some out. The V and J calls and the clone size are those of that table, but D and trimming were determined from the DNA. The sample consists of more than 300,000 clones, roughly 90% of them appearing once.

The TCR originated in a woman in her thirties with COVID-19, enrolled during active disease. Sequenced: peripheral blood. The chain has TRBV11-3 and TRBJ2-1, with 11 bases that match TRBD1. The CDR3 sequence is CASSSATRDRGNEQFF. CDR3 DNA: TGTGCCAGCAGCTCAGCCACCCGGGACAGGGGGAATGAGCAGTTCTTC.